Shown below are 21 T cell receptor beta chains from a single sample sequenced in a study of spatial heterogeneity in lung cancer. TCRdb used MiXCR to reprocess the 5' RACE reads, holding one entry per CDR3 protein. The sample comprises 45,000 to 55,000 distinct CDR3 sequences, approximately 5.3% of which are singletons, and approximately 10% rests with the top ten. Indicated time point: sample taken at primary tumor resection. The sample here was PBMCs, taken at surgery. The source is a male donor with early-stage non-small cell lung cancer.

This clonotype has at least ten counts. CDR3 sequence: CASSFTNSDTEAFF. In DNA form, the CDR3 reads TGTGCCAGCAGCTTTACCAACAGCGACACTGAAGCTTTCTTT. The chain recombines TRBV7-2 with TRBJ1-1; no firm D call. The CDR3 contains 14 residues. V was pared by 3 bases and J by 3 bases, with 11 bases between. CDR1 and CDR2 (germline): SGHTA, FQGNSA.

This clonotype appeared many times. The chain joins TRBV10-3 to TRBJ2-1, with D unresolved. CDR3 size: 11 residues. V dropped 10 bases and J dropped 5 bases, with 9 bases sitting between them. CDR1 and CDR2 from the germline V gene are ENHRY and SYGVKD. In nucleotides, the CDR3 is TGTGCCACCAAGGATAACAATGAGCAGTTCTTC. Its protein product is CATKDNNEQFF.

This clonotype has at least ten counts. The chain is built from TRBV9 and TRBJ2-7, with D possibly TRBD1 on 5 matching bases. The CDR3 runs to 16 residues. Germline CDR1 is SGDLS and CDR2 is YYNGEE. The ends were cut back, 2 bases at V and 1 base at J, with 16 bases in the middle. This chain's CDR3 is CASSVGPLAGSYEQYF. The CDR3 bases are TGTGCCAGCAGCGTCGGCCCCCTTGCAGGGTCCTACGAGCAGTACTTC.

This clonotype was found many times. The genes are TRBV6-5 and TRBJ2-7, with D perhaps assigned TRBD1 or TRBD2 (5 bases each). Germline V gives CDR1 MNHEY, CDR2 SVGAGI. V dropped 4 bases and J dropped 4 bases, with 11 bases sitting between them. The CDR3 consists of 13 residues. CDR3 sequence (DNA): TGTGCCAGCAGTTTGGGGACGGTTTACGAGCAGTACTTC. Translated, it gives CASSLGTVYEQYF.

This clonotype came up many times. The chain joins TRBV20-1 to TRBJ2-7; no clear D. The CDR3 loop spans 13 amino acids. Germline loops: CDR1 DFQATT, CDR2 SNEGSKA (reference sequence). Trimming shortened V by 6 bases and J by 3 bases, and 15 bases separated the two germline ends. CDR3 in DNA: TGCAGTGCCGGCAGAGGAAGGGACTACGAGCAGTACTTC. It yields the protein CSAGRGRDYEQYF.

In this sample, this clonotype turned up many times. This chain connects TRBV18 to TRBJ2-1; D perhaps matches TRBD2 (6 bases). The germline CDR1 and CDR2 sequences are KGHSH and LQKENI. Trimming cost V 3 bases and J 2 bases, with 14 bases left between them. This CDR3 comprises 16 residues. The CDR3: CASSPVGGATYNEQFF. As DNA, the CDR3 is TGTGCCAGCTCACCGGTGGGGGGAGCGACCTACAATGAGCAGTTCTTC. Using reference TRBV18 and TRBJ2-1 for the parts outside the CDR3, the full variable domain is NAGVMQNPRHLVRRRGQEARLRCSPMKGHSHVYWYRQLPEEGLKFMVYLQKENIIDESGMPKERFSAEFPKEGPSILRIQQVVRGDSAAYFCASSPVGGATYNEQFFGPGTRLTVL.

This clonotype was counted at least ten times. This chain links TRBV28 with TRBJ2-5; no firm D call. V dropped 5 bases and J dropped 0 bases, with 10 bases sitting between them. Germline-derived CDR1 and CDR2 are MDHEN and SYDVKM. The CDR3 runs to 14 residues. The CDR3 sequence: CASSPPPYQETQYF. The DNA of the CDR3 is TGTGCCAGCAGTCCCCCACCGTACCAAGAGACCCAGTACTTC.

This clonotype has a count of ten or more. The chain combines TRBV7-2 with TRBJ1-1, with D tentatively TRBD1 (5 bases). There are 13 residues in the CDR3. The germline V gene encodes CDR1 SGHTA and CDR2 FQGNSA. V was trimmed by 1 base and J by 6 bases, leaving 9 bases between them. The CDR3 nucleotides are TGTGCCAGCAGCTTAGTAAGGGGTGCTGAAGCTTTCTTT. Protein sequence: CASSLVRGAEAFF.

This clonotype showed up many times. V is TRBV2 and J is TRBJ2-2; the D is unclear. The germline CDR1 and CDR2 sequences are SNHLY and FYNNEI. The V end was cut by 6 bases, the J end by 2 bases, with 7 bases between. This CDR3 comprises 13 residues. The CDR3 loop reads CASSPDNTGELFF. CDR3 bases: TGTGCCAGCAGCCCAGACAACACCGGGGAGCTGTTTTTT.

The V call is TRBV5-6, the J call TRBJ2-1, with D maybe TRBD1 (8 bases). The germline gives CDR1 SGHDT, CDR2 YYEEEE. The CDR3 runs to 15 residues. V was shortened by 6 bases and J by 4 bases, with 17 bases between the two germline ends. The DNA for the CDR3 is TGTGCCAGCAAACTAACAGGGGGGGTTTACAATGAGCAGTTCTTC. Amino acid sequence: CASKLTGGVYNEQFF.

The sample holds a few counts of this clonotype. This sequence joins TRBV2 and TRBJ1-2; 7 bases fit TRBD1. This CDR3 is built from 15 residues. Trimming removed 6 bases from V and 4 bases from J; junction bases left unmatched: 11. Per germline, CDR1 SNHLY and CDR2 FYNNEI. CDR3 nucleotide sequence: TGTGCCAGCAGCCCCCGGCGGGACAGACTCTATGGCTACACCTTC. This encodes CASSPRRDRLYGYTF.

The sample holds many counts of this clonotype. This chain joins TRBV9 and TRBJ1-4, with 7 nucleotides matching TRBD1. The length of the CDR3 is 14 residues. Germline V lookup: CDR1 SGDLS, CDR2 YYNGEE. V was clipped by 3 bases and J by 4 bases; unmatched bases: 3. The CDR3 region is CASSEQGINEKLFF. The DNA for the CDR3 is TGTGCCAGCAGCGAACAGGGGATTAATGAAAAACTGTTTTTT.

The V and J genes are TRBV5-5 and TRBJ2-1, with TRBD1 identical over 12 bases. This CDR3 is 15 amino acids long. Germline V gene lookup returns CDR1 SGHKS and CDR2 YYEKEE (reference sequence). Trimming took 4 bases from V and 5 from J; bases not matched to a gene: 4. CDR3 in amino acids: CASSLGQGAHNEQFF. In DNA form, the CDR3 reads TGTGCCAGCAGCCTGGGACAGGGGGCCCACAATGAGCAGTTCTTC.

This clonotype was counted only a few times. The chain employs TRBV4-1 and TRBJ2-7; D ambiguous. V was shortened by 5 bases and J by 3 bases, with 17 bases between the two germline ends. The length of the CDR3 is 15 residues. Per germline, CDR1 MGHRA and CDR2 YSYEKL. The CDR3 reads CASSNRALGLYEQYF. CDR3 sequence (DNA): TGCGCCAGCAGCAACCGGGCCTTGGGCCTCTACGAGCAGTACTTC.

In its sample, this clonotype was seen many times. This chain joins TRBV28 and TRBJ2-1; tentatively, D is TRBD1 or TRBD2 (5 bases each). The CDR3 is made up of 15 amino acids. V lost 2 bases to trimming and J lost 7 bases, with 15 bases between them. CDR1 and CDR2 (germline): MDHEN, SYDVKM. CDR3: CASSLPPGDRNEQFF. The CDR3, as DNA: TGTGCCAGCAGTTTACCCCCCGGGGACCGGAATGAGCAGTTCTTC.

The rearrangement joins TRBV5-1 to TRBJ1-2, with D possibly being TRBD1 (5 bases). Between the trimmed V and J ends, which lost 3 bases and 6 bases, there was a span of 18 bases. The CDR3 is 15 residues long. Germline V gene sequence: CDR1 SGHRS, CDR2 YFSETQ. The DNA of the CDR3 is TGCGCCAGCAGCTCGCGTCCCCAAGGGGCGAATGGCTACACCTTC. As protein: CASSSRPQGANGYTF. The whole variable domain, filled in from reference TRBV5-1 and TRBJ1-2, reads KAGVTQTPRYLIKTRGQQVTLSCSPISGHRSVSWYQQTPGQGLQFLFEYFSETQRNKGNFPGRFSGRQFSNSRSEMNVSTLELGDSALYLCASSSRPQGANGYTFGSGTRLTVV.

The rearrangement links TRBV6-5 to TRBJ2-1, with D perhaps matching TRBD2 (6 bases). The CDR3 contains 14 residues. Trimming took off 2 bases at V and 13 bases at J, with 18 bases between the two ends. Germline assignment: CDR1 MNHEY and CDR2 SVGAGI. This CDR3 is CASSYGDFGREQFF. The CDR3 DNA follows: TGTGCCAGCAGTTACGGGGACTTTGGAAGGGAACAGTTCTTC.

This clonotype has at least ten counts. The gene calls are TRBV5-1 and TRBJ2-6; weak D call: TRBD1 (5 bases). The CDR3 has 16 residues. Germline CDR1 and CDR2: SGHRS and YFSETQ. The V gene lost 0 bases and the J gene lost 1 base, with 8 bases spanning the gap. The DNA for the CDR3 is TGCGCCAGCAGCTTGGGACAGCATTCTGGGGCCAACGTCCTGACTTTC. Translated, it gives CASSLGQHSGANVLTF.

This clonotype was observed many times. The rearrangement uses TRBV27 and TRBJ2-7, with 8 bases that match TRBD2. The CDR3 is 15 amino acids. V lost 2 bases, J lost 4 bases, and 7 bases stayed unmatched. Looked up from germline, CDR1 is MNHEY and CDR2 is SMNVEV (reference sequence). Written as DNA, the CDR3 is TGTGCCAGCAGTTTAGGGAGCGGGAGTGGATACGAGCAGTACTTC. It is translated as CASSLGSGSGYEQYF.

This clonotype was counted between two and nine times. The chain joins TRBV5-4 to TRBJ1-2, with a possible D match to TRBD1 (6 bases). CDR1 and CDR2 (germline): SGHNT, YYREEE (reference sequence). This CDR3 is 14 amino acids long. The V end lost 3 bases, the J end lost 4 bases, and 13 bases lay between the germline ends. CDR3: CASSSGGAGYGYTF. CDR3 nucleotide sequence: TGTGCCAGCAGCTCGGGGGGCGCGGGCTATGGCTACACCTTC.

This clonotype was detected ten times or more. The chain is built from TRBV27 and TRBJ2-3, with D unresolved. The CDR3 is 13 residues long. Trimming removed 9 bases from V and 4 bases from J, with 14 bases in between. Germline CDR1 is MNHEY and CDR2 is SMNVEV (reference sequence). The CDR3 loop reads CASRMRSADTQYF. CDR3 in DNA: TGTGCCAGTCGGATGAGGTCCGCAGATACGCAGTATTTT.